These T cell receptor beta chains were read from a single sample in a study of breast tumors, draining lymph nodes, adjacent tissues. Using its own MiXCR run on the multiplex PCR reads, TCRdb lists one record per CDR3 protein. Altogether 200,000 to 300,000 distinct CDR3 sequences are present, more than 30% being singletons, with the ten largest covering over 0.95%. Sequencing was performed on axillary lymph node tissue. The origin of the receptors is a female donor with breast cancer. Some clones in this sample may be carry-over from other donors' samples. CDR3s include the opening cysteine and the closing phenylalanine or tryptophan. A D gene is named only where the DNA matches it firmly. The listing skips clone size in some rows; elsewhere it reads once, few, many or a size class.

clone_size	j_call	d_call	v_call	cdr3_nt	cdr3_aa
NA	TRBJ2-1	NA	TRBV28	TGTGCCAGCAGTTACCCGCTAGCGAGTCCTATCTTC	CASSYPLASPIF
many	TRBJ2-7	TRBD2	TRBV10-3	TGTGCCATCAGCGCGCTGACTAGCGGGAGCTCCTACGAGCAGTACTTC	CAISALTSGSSYEQYF
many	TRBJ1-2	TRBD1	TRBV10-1	TGCGCCAGACTAGGACAGGACCCGATTAACTATGGCTACACCTTC	CARLGQDPINYGYTF
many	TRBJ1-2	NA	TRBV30	TGTGCCTGGATGCCTCGGGCAGTGTATGGCTACACCTTC	CAWMPRAVYGYTF
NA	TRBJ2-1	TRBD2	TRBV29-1	TGCAGCGTTCAAGGGACTAGCGGTCGCTCCTACAATGAGCAGTTCTTC	CSVQGTSGRSYNEQFF
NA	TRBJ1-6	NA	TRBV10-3	TGTGCCGTCAGTACAGAGGGATCCTATAATTCATCCCTCCACTTT	CAVSTEGSYNSSLHF
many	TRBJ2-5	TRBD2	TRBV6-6	TGTGCCAGCAGTTCGACTAGCGGGAGGGCGGTGGAGACCCAGTACTTC	CASSSTSGRAVETQYF
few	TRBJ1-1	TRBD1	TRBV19	TGTGCCACCAACGGCCTGGGACAGGGATGGACTGAAGCTTTCTTT	CATNGLGQGWTEAFF
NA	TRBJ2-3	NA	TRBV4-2	TGTGCCAGCAGCCCCCGAGGCGGGCACTTTAGCACAGATACGCAGTATTTT	CASSPRGGHFSTDTQYF
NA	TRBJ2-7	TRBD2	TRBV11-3	TGTGCCAGCAGCTTGTCGTTTAGGGCGGGAGGCGAGCAGTACTTC	CASSLSFRAGGEQYF
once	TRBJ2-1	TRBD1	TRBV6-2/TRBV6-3	TGTGCCAGCACCCACAGGGACAGGGGATACAATGAGCAGCTCTTC	CASTHRDRGYNEQLF
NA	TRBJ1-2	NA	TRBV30	TGTGCCTGGTGGATCCCGGGATACAACTATGGCTACACCTTC	CAWWIPGYNYGYTF
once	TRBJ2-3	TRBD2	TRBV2	TGTGTCAGCAGTGTAATGAGTAGCGGGTTTAGCACGGATACGCAGTATTTT	CVSSVMSSGFSTDTQYF
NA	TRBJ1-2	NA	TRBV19	TGTGCCAGTAGTACCTTGGACAGCCTACTTAGCTATGGCTACACCTTC	CASSTLDSLLSYGYTF
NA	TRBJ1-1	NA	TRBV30	TGTGCCTGGAGTGGAGAGAACACTGAAGCTTTCTTT	CAWSGENTEAFF
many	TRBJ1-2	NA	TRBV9	TGTGCCAGCAGCGTAAACGTGGACTATGGCTACACCTTC	CASSVNVDYGYTF
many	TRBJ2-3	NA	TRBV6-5	TGTGCCAGCAGTTACCGTCAATCTAGCACAGATACGCAGTATTTT	CASSYRQSSTDTQYF
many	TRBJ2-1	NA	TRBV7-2	TGTGCCAGCAGCTTAGTTAGCGGATTGGGCAATGAGCAGTTCTTC	CASSLVSGLGNEQFF
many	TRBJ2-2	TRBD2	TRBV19	TGTGCCAGTAGATCCCTTGGAGGGAGGGCCTCCACCGGGGAGCTGTTTTTT	CASRSLGGRASTGELFF
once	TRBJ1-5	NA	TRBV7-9	TGTGCCAGCAGCTTAGAGAGCGGGACGGAGACCCAGCATTTT	CASSLESGTETQHF
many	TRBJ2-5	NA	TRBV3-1	TGTGCCAGCAGCCCGAGGGGGAGGGTAGCGGGTGAGACCCAGTACTTC	CASSPRGRVAGETQYF
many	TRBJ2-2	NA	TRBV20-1	TGCAGTGCCGAGACCGGGACAACGAACACCGGGGAGCTGTTTTTT	CSAETGTTNTGELFF
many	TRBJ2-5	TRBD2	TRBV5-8	TGTGCCAGCAGCTCGGGGACTAGCCAAGAGACCCAGTACTTC	CASSSGTSQETQYF
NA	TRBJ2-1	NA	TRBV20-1	TGCAGTGCTAGGAATGGCGGCGGGACCTACTCCTACAATGAGCAGTTCTTC	CSARNGGGTYSYNEQFF
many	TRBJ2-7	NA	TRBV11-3	TGTGCCAGCAGCTTAGAAAACAGGGAGGTCTACGAGCAGTACTTC	CASSLENREVYEQYF
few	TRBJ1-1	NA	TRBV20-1	TGCAGTGCGGCCCAGGTGCAGAAGAACACTGAAGCTTTCTTT	CSAAQVQKNTEAFF
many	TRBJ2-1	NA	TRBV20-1	TGCAGTGCTAGAGATCCTAGCGTCACCCCGGGTGGTGAGCAGTTCTTC	CSARDPSVTPGGEQFF
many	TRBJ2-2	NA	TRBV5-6	TGTGCCAGCAGGACCGGGAGCTGGGGCACCGGGGAGCTGTTTTTT	CASRTGSWGTGELFF